In this sample, the clone carrying this T cell receptor (beta chain) turned up many times. Its antigen remains unidentified. This entry is derived from a study of T cell repertoires in cytomegalovirus infection. Study-wide results and limits: There were carriers of CMV plus the relevant HLA, and cumulative public TCR beta family frequency identified them.

TCRdb re-called the reads with MiXCR, one entry per CDR3 protein. Here the sample spans some 450,000 distinct CDR3 sequences, roughly a third being singletons. The germline V gene encodes CDR1 SGHVS and CDR2 FNYEAQ. The CDR3 runs to 14 residues. Deletions cut 1 base from V and 2 bases from J, with 9 bases between. The source of this sequence is a human donor in good health (CMV status not recorded). Some clones in this sample may be carry-over from other donors' samples. This rearrangement joins TRBV7-6 to TRBJ2-7, with D perhaps TRBD2 (6 bases). Sequencing was done on a sample of PBMCs. CDR3 protein: CASSLGSGAYEQYF. The CDR3 DNA reads as TGTGCCAGCAGCTTAGGTTCGGGGGCCTACGAGCAGTACTTC.